The next 8 T cell receptor beta chains were all read from a single sample in a study of T cells in narcolepsy. Assay: immunoSEQ multiplex PCR; the TCRdb copy retains only in-frame clones and omits some. The profile shows approximately 32,000 clones, 65% to 90% of them singletons. Sequenced: CD45RA- memory CD4+ T cells from PBMCs. These TCRs come from a human donor with narcolepsy.

This clone was seen once. V gene TRBV30 combines with J gene TRBJ2-1, with unresolved D. The CDR3 consists of 12 residues. The V gene lost 2 bases and the J gene lost 9 bases, with 11 bases spanning the gap. The germline V gene encodes CDR1 GTSNPN and CDR2 SVGIG (reference sequence). CDR3 sequence: CAWSPSLGEQFF. The CDR3 coding sequence is TGTGCCTGGAGTCCTTCCCTGGGTGAGCAGTTCTTC.

This chain uses TRBV7-2 with TRBJ2-3; TRBD1 might be the D (5 bases). V was pared by 4 bases and J by 0 bases, with 14 bases between. CDR1 and CDR2 from the germline V gene are SGHTA and FQGNSA. This CDR3 is built from 16 residues. CDR3: CASSSPHGASTDTQYF. In DNA form, the CDR3 reads TGTGCCAGCAGCTCACCGCATGGGGCAAGCACAGATACGCAGTATTTT.

The rearrangement links TRBV4-1 to TRBJ2-5; TRBD2 might be the D (6 bases). The DNA matches TRBJ2-7 better at its end, which makes the J call doubtful. The CDR3 length is 13 residues. Germline V lookup: CDR1 MGHRA, CDR2 YSYEKL. The DNA for the CDR3 is TGCGCCAGCAGCCAAGATGAGGGAGGCGAGCAGTACTTC. As protein: CASSQDEGGEQYF.

J is TRBJ1-4 and V is TRBV28, with D hard to call. V was shortened by 3 bases and J by 8 bases, with 10 bases between the two germline ends. The CDR3 length is 13 residues. Germline lookup yields CDR1 MDHEN and CDR2 SYDVKM. CDR3 DNA sequence: TGTGCCAGCAGTTTTGGACTTGGCGAAAAACTGTTTTTT. Protein product: CASSFGLGEKLFF. Supplemented by reference TRBV28 and TRBJ1-4, the full variable domain reads DVKVTQSSRYLVKRTGEKVFLECVQDMDHENMFWYRQDPGLGLRLIYFSYDVKMKEKGDIPEGYSVSREKKERFSLILESASTNQTSMYLCASSFGLGEKLFFGSGTQLSVL.

V gene TRBV29-1 combines with J gene TRBJ2-1, with TRBD2 identical over 8 bases. The trim removed 1 base at V and 7 bases at J, leaving 3 bases unmatched. CDR3 length: 13 residues. The germline gives CDR1 SQVTM, CDR2 ANQGSEA. CDR3: CSVEGLARNEQFF. CDR3 DNA sequence: TGCAGCGTTGAAGGACTAGCGAGGAATGAGCAGTTCTTC.

A few counts support this clone. The V gene is TRBV6-1, the J gene TRBJ1-4, with D maybe TRBD1 (5 bases). V lost 7 bases and J 3 bases, leaving 15 bases between the germline ends. Germline CDR1 and CDR2: MNHNS and SASEGT. This CDR3 is built from 15 residues. CDR3 sequence: CASKGPRQPNEKLFF. Here the CDR3 DNA reads TGTGCCAGCAAAGGCCCGCGACAGCCTAATGAAAAACTGTTTTTT.

The CDR3 spells CASSPNSIAKNIQYF. The CDR3 DNA follows: TGTGCCAGCAGCCCCAATTCGATAGCCAAAAACATTCAGTACTTC. This sequence joins TRBV27 and TRBJ2-4, with unresolved D. V shed 6 bases and J shed 0 bases, with 12 bases lying between them. The CDR3 contains 15 residues. The germline V gene has CDR1 MNHEY and CDR2 SMNVEV (reference sequence).

The chain joins TRBV28 to TRBJ1-1; D is unclear. V lost 6 bases, J lost 6 bases, and 17 bases lay in between. In germline, CDR1 is MDHEN, CDR2 SYDVKM. The CDR3 covers 14 residues. CDR3 coding DNA: TGTGCCAGCAGGGGTGCCGGTCCTTTCGCTGAAGCTTTCTTT. This translates into CASRGAGPFAEAFF.